A selection of T cell receptor beta chains follows, all from one sample in a study of cytomegalovirus exposure and HLA in healthy donors. The protocol was immunoSEQ multiplex PCR, while the TCRdb copy is restricted to in-frame clones and leaves out a portion. The sample lists around 160,000 clones, 70% to 90% occurring once. The material sequenced was PBMCs. The source of these receptors is a man younger than 45 in good health and CMV-seropositive. The CDR3 runs from the conserved cysteine through the conserved F or W. Each record gives: D gene, J gene, clone size, V gene, CDR3 DNA, CDR3 protein. D genes are given only for firm matches. Clone size is not always given. Where it is, it says once, few, many or a class for expanded clones.

d_gene: TRBD2
j_gene: TRBJ2-7
abundance: once
v_gene: TRBV7-9
CDR3nt: TGTGCCAGCAGTCGTAGCGGGGGGATCTACTCCTACGAGCAGTACTTC
CDR3aa: CASSRSGGIYSYEQYF

d_gene: TRBD2
j_gene: TRBJ2-5
abundance: .
v_gene: TRBV2
CDR3nt: TGTGCCAGCAGTCCGGGACTAGCGGGGTACGAGACCCAGTACTTC
CDR3aa: CASSPGLAGYETQYF

d_gene: TRBD1
j_gene: TRBJ1-1
abundance: .
v_gene: TRBV6-5
CDR3nt: TGTGCCAGCAGTCTAACAGGGGCTGGGGCTTTCTTT
CDR3aa: CASSLTGAGAFF

d_gene: .
j_gene: TRBJ2-7
abundance: .
v_gene: TRBV5-4
CDR3nt: TGTGCCAGCAGGTCTCAGACACAGGGCCACGAGCAGTACTTC
CDR3aa: CASRSQTQGHEQYF

d_gene: .
j_gene: TRBJ2-5
abundance: .
v_gene: TRBV5-8
CDR3nt: TGTGCCAGCAGCTGGAGGGGGGGTAGTACCCAGTACTTC
CDR3aa: CASSWRGGSTQYF

d_gene: .
j_gene: TRBJ1-2
abundance: .
v_gene: TRBV13
CDR3nt: TGTGCCAGCAGCTTAGAGAGGGTAAATGCCTATGGCTACACCTTC
CDR3aa: CASSLERVNAYGYTF

d_gene: .
j_gene: TRBJ1-6
abundance: few
v_gene: TRBV6-1
CDR3nt: TGTGCCAGCAGTGACGGGGTAGATAATTCACCCCTCCACTTT
CDR3aa: CASSDGVDNSPLHF

d_gene: TRBD1
j_gene: TRBJ1-1
abundance: .
v_gene: TRBV6-5
CDR3nt: TGTGCCAGCAGTTACGACCGGGACAGGCTTCAAGCTTTCTTT
CDR3aa: CASSYDRDRLQAFF

d_gene: TRBD1
j_gene: TRBJ2-1
abundance: .
v_gene: TRBV29-1
CDR3nt: TGCAGCGTTGATTCGTCCCCGACAGGGCCGTACAATGAGCAGTTCTTC
CDR3aa: CSVDSSPTGPYNEQFF

d_gene: .
j_gene: TRBJ1-6
abundance: .
v_gene: TRBV5-3
CDR3nt: TGTGCCAGAAGCCAGAAGGGGGTTTATAATTCACCCCTCCACTTT
CDR3aa: CARSQKGVYNSPLHF

d_gene: .
j_gene: TRBJ1-1
abundance: .
v_gene: TRBV19
CDR3nt: TGTGCCAGTAGTGCGTATCAGAACACTGAAGCTTTCTTT
CDR3aa: CASSAYQNTEAFF

d_gene: .
j_gene: TRBJ2-7
abundance: few
v_gene: TRBV7-7
CDR3nt: TGTGCTAGCAGCTACAAACGGACAGACTCCTACGAGCAGTACTTC
CDR3aa: CASSYKRTDSYEQYF

d_gene: .
j_gene: TRBJ2-2
abundance: .
v_gene: TRBV7-2
CDR3nt: TGTGCCAGCAGCTTTACAGGTCAAGCGAACACCGGGGAGCTGTTTTTT
CDR3aa: CASSFTGQANTGELFF

d_gene: .
j_gene: TRBJ1-4
abundance: .
v_gene: TRBV2
CDR3nt: TGTGCCAGCAGGGAGGACTTTAATAATGAAAAACTGTTTTTT
CDR3aa: CASREDFNNEKLFF

d_gene: .
j_gene: TRBJ1-6
abundance: .
v_gene: TRBV14
CDR3nt: TGTGCCAGCAGCCAAGCGGGGGGAGGGAATTCACCCCTCCACTTT
CDR3aa: CASSQAGGGNSPLHF

d_gene: .
j_gene: TRBJ2-5
abundance: .
v_gene: TRBV5-4
CDR3nt: TGTGCCAGCAGCTCTGACAAGCTGGAGACCCAGTACTTC
CDR3aa: CASSSDKLETQYF

d_gene: .
j_gene: TRBJ1-1
abundance: .
v_gene: TRBV5-1
CDR3nt: TGCGCCAGCAGTGGGTGGGGCATGAACACTGAAGCTTTCTTT
CDR3aa: CASSGWGMNTEAFF

d_gene: TRBD1
j_gene: TRBJ1-1
abundance: .
v_gene: TRBV9
CDR3nt: TGTGCCAGCAGCGTGGGGACAGGGGCCATGAACACTGAAGCTTTCTTT
CDR3aa: CASSVGTGAMNTEAFF

d_gene: .
j_gene: TRBJ1-5
abundance: .
v_gene: TRBV4-1
CDR3nt: TGCGCCAGCAGCCCCACCGCGTGGGGGGATCAGCCCCAGCATTTT
CDR3aa: CASSPTAWGDQPQHF

d_gene: .
j_gene: TRBJ2-5
abundance: .
v_gene: TRBV5-1
CDR3nt: TGCGCCAGCAGCCGGACAGTAATTCAAGAGACCCAGTACTTC
CDR3aa: CASSRTVIQETQYF

d_gene: .
j_gene: TRBJ2-2
abundance: once
v_gene: TRBV23-1
CDR3nt: TGCGCCAGCAGTCAAAGAGAGGGATCTGTGACCGGGGAGCTGTTTTTT
CDR3aa: CASSQREGSVTGELFF

d_gene: TRBD2
j_gene: TRBJ2-7
abundance: .
v_gene: TRBV7-9
CDR3nt: TGTGCCAGCAGCTTTCATCCCACTAGCGGTACTACCTCCTACGAGCAGTACTTC
CDR3aa: CASSFHPTSGTTSYEQYF

d_gene: .
j_gene: TRBJ2-3
abundance: .
v_gene: TRBV9
CDR3nt: TGTGCCAGCAGCGTACTGGCCACAGATACGCAGTATTTT
CDR3aa: CASSVLATDTQYF

d_gene: TRBD2
j_gene: TRBJ2-1
abundance: once
v_gene: TRBV5-1
CDR3nt: TGCGCCAGCAGCTTGGATGGGACTAGCGGGGGGAATATAAAGCAGTTCTTC
CDR3aa: CASSLDGTSGGNIKQFF

d_gene: .
j_gene: TRBJ2-6
abundance: few
v_gene: TRBV27
CDR3nt: TGTGCCAGCAGCCTGGTCAGCTCTGGGGCCAACGTCCTGACTTTC
CDR3aa: CASSLVSSGANVLTF

d_gene: TRBD1
j_gene: TRBJ2-7
abundance: few
v_gene: TRBV4-1
CDR3nt: TGCGCCAGCAGCCAGAGGACAGGGACCGAGCAGTACTTC
CDR3aa: CASSQRTGTEQYF

d_gene: .
j_gene: TRBJ1-3
abundance: .
v_gene: TRBV7-9
CDR3nt: TGTGCCAGCAGCTTTTGGACAGACTCTGGAAACACCATATATTTT
CDR3aa: CASSFWTDSGNTIYF

d_gene: TRBD2
j_gene: TRBJ2-1
abundance: .
v_gene: TRBV29-1
CDR3nt: TGCAGCGTCGCCGGGACTAGCGGGGGGGCTTCGGATGAGCAGTTCTTC
CDR3aa: CSVAGTSGGASDEQFF

d_gene: .
j_gene: TRBJ1-4
abundance: .
v_gene: TRBV11-2
CDR3nt: TGTGCCAGCAGCCCCGTAGGGGTATCGAATGAAAAACTGTTTTTT
CDR3aa: CASSPVGVSNEKLFF

d_gene: .
j_gene: TRBJ1-5
abundance: .
v_gene: TRBV23-1
CDR3nt: TGCGCCAGCAGTCACCAACGGCAGGAGGATCAGCCCCAGCATTTT
CDR3aa: CASSHQRQEDQPQHF

d_gene: TRBD1
j_gene: TRBJ1-1
abundance: .
v_gene: TRBV10-3
CDR3nt: TGTGCCATCAGTAAGGACAGGGGCACTGAAGCTTTCTTT
CDR3aa: CAISKDRGTEAFF

d_gene: .
j_gene: TRBJ1-5
abundance: .
v_gene: TRBV7-2
CDR3nt: TGTGCCAGCAGCTTATCTCAGGGGAATCAGCCCCAGCATTTT
CDR3aa: CASSLSQGNQPQHF

d_gene: TRBD1
j_gene: TRBJ1-4
abundance: .
v_gene: TRBV18
CDR3nt: TGTGCCAGCTCACCCGACAGGGTTAGTGAAAAACTGTTTTTT
CDR3aa: CASSPDRVSEKLFF

d_gene: .
j_gene: TRBJ2-1
abundance: .
v_gene: TRBV4-1
CDR3nt: TGCGCCAGCAGCCACGGATCCCGAGGGTCCTACAATGAGCAGTTCTTC
CDR3aa: CASSHGSRGSYNEQFF

d_gene: .
j_gene: TRBJ1-5
abundance: .
v_gene: TRBV2
CDR3nt: TGTGCCAGCAGCCGGGACAACTTCAATCAGCCCCAGCATTTT
CDR3aa: CASSRDNFNQPQHF

d_gene: TRBD1
j_gene: TRBJ2-5
abundance: .
v_gene: TRBV27
CDR3nt: TGTGCCAGCAGGCTCGGGGACAGGGGATGGGAGACCCAGTACTTC
CDR3aa: CASRLGDRGWETQYF

d_gene: TRBD1
j_gene: TRBJ1-2
abundance: .
v_gene: TRBV5-1
CDR3nt: TGCGCCAGCAGCTTGGTCGAACAGGGGGTGGTTGGCTACACCTTC
CDR3aa: CASSLVEQGVVGYTF

d_gene: .
j_gene: TRBJ2-6
abundance: once
v_gene: TRBV6-6
CDR3nt: TGTGCCAGCAGTCCCTCAGGGGTCCTGACTTTC
CDR3aa: CASSPSGVLTF

d_gene: .
j_gene: TRBJ1-2
abundance: .
v_gene: TRBV7-9
CDR3nt: TGTGCCAGCAGCTCCACCCAGACAGCATCTAACTATGGCTACACCTTC
CDR3aa: CASSSTQTASNYGYTF

d_gene: TRBD1
j_gene: TRBJ1-1
abundance: .
v_gene: TRBV6-5
CDR3nt: TGTGCCAGCAGTTTTACCGGGACAGGGTTCACTGAAGCTTTCTTT
CDR3aa: CASSFTGTGFTEAFF

d_gene: .
j_gene: TRBJ1-3
abundance: few
v_gene: TRBV5-4
CDR3nt: TGTGCCAGCAGCTCCTACGGAAACACCATATATTTT
CDR3aa: CASSSYGNTIYF

d_gene: TRBD1
j_gene: TRBJ2-7
abundance: .
v_gene: TRBV5-1
CDR3nt: TGCGCCAGCAGCTTGGAAGGACAGGTCTACGAGCAGTACTTC
CDR3aa: CASSLEGQVYEQYF

d_gene: .
j_gene: TRBJ1-5
abundance: .
v_gene: TRBV15
CDR3nt: TGTGCCACCAGCAGAGCGAGCAGGGGCAATCAGCCCCAGCATTTT
CDR3aa: CATSRASRGNQPQHF

d_gene: .
j_gene: TRBJ1-1
abundance: once
v_gene: TRBV7-3
CDR3nt: TGTGCCAGCAGCTTAGGGCAGAACACTGAAGCTTTCTTT
CDR3aa: CASSLGQNTEAFF

d_gene: .
j_gene: TRBJ1-2
abundance: .
v_gene: TRBV5-1
CDR3nt: TGCGCCAGCAGCTTGGTGCAGGGATTAGGGGGCTACACCTTC
CDR3aa: CASSLVQGLGGYTF

d_gene: .
j_gene: TRBJ2-7
abundance: .
v_gene: TRBV9
CDR3nt: TGTGCCAGCAGCGGAGCCCGGGAGCAGTACTTC
CDR3aa: CASSGAREQYF

d_gene: .
j_gene: TRBJ1-2
abundance: .
v_gene: TRBV5-1
CDR3nt: TGCGCCAGCAGCCCGGCCGCAGGGTCTGGCGGCTACACCTTC
CDR3aa: CASSPAAGSGGYTF

d_gene: .
j_gene: TRBJ1-4
abundance: .
v_gene: TRBV27
CDR3nt: TGTGCCAGCAGGGTGAGCCGGGCAACTAATGAAAAACTGTTTTTT
CDR3aa: CASRVSRATNEKLFF

d_gene: .
j_gene: TRBJ2-5
abundance: .
v_gene: TRBV11-2
CDR3nt: TGTGCCAGCAGCTTAAAAGCTACGGGCACAGGGCGAGAGACCCAGTACTTC
CDR3aa: CASSLKATGTGRETQYF

d_gene: .
j_gene: TRBJ2-2
abundance: .
v_gene: TRBV7-3
CDR3nt: TGTGCCAGCAGCTTAAATAGCGATACCGGGGAGCTGTTTTTT
CDR3aa: CASSLNSDTGELFF

d_gene: .
j_gene: TRBJ1-5
abundance: .
v_gene: TRBV30
CDR3nt: TGTGCCTGGAGGAGTAACAGCTATCAGCCCCAGCATTTT
CDR3aa: CAWRSNSYQPQHF

d_gene: TRBD1
j_gene: TRBJ2-7
abundance: .
v_gene: TRBV6-5
CDR3nt: TGTGCCAAACAGGGGAAGAGCTACGAGCAGTACTTC
CDR3aa: CAKQGKSYEQYF

d_gene: .
j_gene: TRBJ2-5
abundance: .
v_gene: TRBV6-4
CDR3nt: TGTGCCAGTTATCCGGGACACGCTCAAGAGACCCAGTACTTC
CDR3aa: CASYPGHAQETQYF

d_gene: TRBD1
j_gene: TRBJ2-1
abundance: .
v_gene: TRBV4-2
CDR3nt: TGTGCCAGCAGCCCGCGGGACAGGGGAGTAAATGAGCAGTTCTTC
CDR3aa: CASSPRDRGVNEQFF